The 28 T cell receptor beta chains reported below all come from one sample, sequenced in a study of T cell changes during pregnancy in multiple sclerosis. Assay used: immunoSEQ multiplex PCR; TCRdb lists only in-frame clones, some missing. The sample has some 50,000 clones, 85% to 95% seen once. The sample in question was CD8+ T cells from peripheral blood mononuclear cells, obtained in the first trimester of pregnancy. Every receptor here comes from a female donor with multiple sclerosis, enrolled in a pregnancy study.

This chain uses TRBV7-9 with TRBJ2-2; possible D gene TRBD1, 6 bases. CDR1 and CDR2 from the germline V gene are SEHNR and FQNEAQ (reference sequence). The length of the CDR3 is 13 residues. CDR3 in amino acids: CAQDSPNTGELFF. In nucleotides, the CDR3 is TGTGCTCAGGACAGCCCAAACACCGGGGAGCTGTTTTTT.

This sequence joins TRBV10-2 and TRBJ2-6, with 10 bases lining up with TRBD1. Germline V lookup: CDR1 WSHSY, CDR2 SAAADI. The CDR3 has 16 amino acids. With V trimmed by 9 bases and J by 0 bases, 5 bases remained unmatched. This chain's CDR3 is CASSGQGISGANVLTF. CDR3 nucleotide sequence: TGCGCCAGTTCGGGACAGGGGATCTCTGGGGCCAACGTCCTGACTTTC.

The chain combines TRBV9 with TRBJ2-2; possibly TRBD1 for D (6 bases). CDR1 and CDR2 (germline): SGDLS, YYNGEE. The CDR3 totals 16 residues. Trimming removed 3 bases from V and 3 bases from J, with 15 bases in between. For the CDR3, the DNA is TGTGCCAGCAGCGAGGGGGATGGGATGTACACCGGGGAGCTGTTTTTT. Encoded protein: CASSEGDGMYTGELFF.

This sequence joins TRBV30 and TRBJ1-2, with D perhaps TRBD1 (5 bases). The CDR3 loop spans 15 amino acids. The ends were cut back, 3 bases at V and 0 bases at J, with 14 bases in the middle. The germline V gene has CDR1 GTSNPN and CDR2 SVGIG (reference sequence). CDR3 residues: CAWSKTVLTNYGYTF. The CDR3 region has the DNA TGTGCCTGGAGCAAGACAGTCCTTACTAACTATGGCTACACCTTC.

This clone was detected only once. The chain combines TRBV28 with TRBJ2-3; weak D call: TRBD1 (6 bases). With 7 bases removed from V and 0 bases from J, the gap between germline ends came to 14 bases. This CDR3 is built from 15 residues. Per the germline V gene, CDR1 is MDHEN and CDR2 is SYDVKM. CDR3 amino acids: CASTFTGGSTDTQYF. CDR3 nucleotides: TGTGCCAGCACTTTTACTGGGGGCAGCACAGATACGCAGTATTTT.

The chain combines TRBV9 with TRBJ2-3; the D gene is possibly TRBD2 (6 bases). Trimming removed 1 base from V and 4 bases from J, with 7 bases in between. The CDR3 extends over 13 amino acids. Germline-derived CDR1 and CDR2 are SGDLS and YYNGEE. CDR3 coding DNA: TGTGCCAGCAGCGTACTAGCGTCAGATACGCAGTATTTT. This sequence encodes CASSVLASDTQYF.

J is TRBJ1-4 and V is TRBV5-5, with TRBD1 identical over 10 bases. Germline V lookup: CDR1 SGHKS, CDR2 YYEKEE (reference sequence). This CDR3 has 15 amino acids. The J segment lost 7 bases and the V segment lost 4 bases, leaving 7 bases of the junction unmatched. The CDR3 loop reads CASSEGQGWGEKLFF. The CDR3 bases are TGTGCCAGCAGCGAGGGACAGGGGTGGGGTGAAAAACTGTTTTTT.

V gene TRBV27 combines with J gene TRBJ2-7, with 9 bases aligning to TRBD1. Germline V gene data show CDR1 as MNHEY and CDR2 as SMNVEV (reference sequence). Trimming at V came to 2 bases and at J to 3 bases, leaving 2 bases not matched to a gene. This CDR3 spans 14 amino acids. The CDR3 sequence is CASSLGTGFYEQYF. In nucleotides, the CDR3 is TGTGCCAGCAGTTTAGGGACAGGGTTCTACGAGCAGTACTTC.

The CDR3 reads CASLTDTYGYTF. In nucleotides, the CDR3 is TGTGCCAGCTTGACAGATACCTATGGCTACACCTTC. The chain is built from TRBV2 and TRBJ1-2; a possible D gene is TRBD1 (5 bases). The germline V gene has CDR1 SNHLY and CDR2 FYNNEI. Trimming stripped 8 bases from V and 4 bases from J, with 11 bases between. The CDR3 is 12 amino acids.

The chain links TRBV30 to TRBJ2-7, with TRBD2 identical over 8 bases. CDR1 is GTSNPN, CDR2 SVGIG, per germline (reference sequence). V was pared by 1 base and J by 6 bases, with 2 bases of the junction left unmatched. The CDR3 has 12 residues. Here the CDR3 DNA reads TGTGCCTGGAGTGCCGGGGGGGGCGAGCAGTACTTC. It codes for CAWSAGGGEQYF.

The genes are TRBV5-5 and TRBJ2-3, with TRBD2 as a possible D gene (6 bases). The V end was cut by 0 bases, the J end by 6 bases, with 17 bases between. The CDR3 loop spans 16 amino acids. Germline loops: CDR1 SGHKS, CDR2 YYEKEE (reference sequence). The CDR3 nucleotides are TGTGCCAGCAGCTTGGAGCTAGCCCGGGGGACCGATACGCAGTATTTT. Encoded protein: CASSLELARGTDTQYF.

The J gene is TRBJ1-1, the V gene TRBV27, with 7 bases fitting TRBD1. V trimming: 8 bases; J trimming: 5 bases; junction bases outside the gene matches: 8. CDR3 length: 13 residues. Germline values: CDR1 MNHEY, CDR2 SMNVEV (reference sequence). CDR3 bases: TGTGCCAGCTATACAGGGGCCCTTACTGAAGCTTTCTTT. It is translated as CASYTGALTEAFF.

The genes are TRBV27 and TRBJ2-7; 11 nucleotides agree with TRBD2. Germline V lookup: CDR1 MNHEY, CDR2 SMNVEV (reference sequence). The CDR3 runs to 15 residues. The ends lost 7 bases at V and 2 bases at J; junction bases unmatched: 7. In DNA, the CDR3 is TGTGCCAGCAAAACTAGCGGGAGTAGCGCCTACGAGCAGTACTTC. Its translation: CASKTSGSSAYEQYF.

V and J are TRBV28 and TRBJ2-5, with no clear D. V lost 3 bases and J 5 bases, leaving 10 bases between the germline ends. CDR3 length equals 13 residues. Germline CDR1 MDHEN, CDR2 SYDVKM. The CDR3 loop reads CASSFRVLETQYF. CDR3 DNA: TGTGCCAGCAGTTTCCGGGTGTTGGAGACCCAGTACTTC.

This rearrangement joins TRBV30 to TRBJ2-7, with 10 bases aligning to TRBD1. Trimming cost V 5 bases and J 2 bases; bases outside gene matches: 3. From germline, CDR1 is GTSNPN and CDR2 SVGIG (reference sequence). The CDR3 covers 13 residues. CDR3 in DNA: TGTGCCTGGGGGGACAGGGGACCCTACGAGCAGTACTTC. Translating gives CAWGDRGPYEQYF.

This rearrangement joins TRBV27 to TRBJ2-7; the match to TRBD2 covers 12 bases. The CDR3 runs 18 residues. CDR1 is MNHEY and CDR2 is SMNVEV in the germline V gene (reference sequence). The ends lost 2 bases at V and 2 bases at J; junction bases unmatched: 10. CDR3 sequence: CASSLPTSGSGEPYEQYF. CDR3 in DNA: TGTGCCAGCAGTTTACCGACTAGCGGGAGTGGTGAGCCCTACGAGCAGTACTTC.

CDR3 protein: CASSIGSQGTGELFF. The CDR3 nucleotides read TGTGCCAGTAGTATCGGCAGCCAGGGCACCGGGGAGCTGTTTTTT. The gene calls are TRBV19 and TRBJ2-2, with D perhaps TRBD1 (5 bases). The CDR3 is 15 amino acids. Looked up from germline, CDR1 is LNHDA and CDR2 is SQIVND (reference sequence). V shed 3 bases and J shed 4 bases, with 12 bases lying between them.

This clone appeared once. The CDR3 loop is CASSLGGLGHEQYF. CDR3 bases: TGTGCCAGCAGCTTGGGCGGGCTGGGCCACGAGCAGTACTTC. The V call is TRBV7-3, the J call TRBJ2-7, with a possible D match to TRBD2 (5 bases). Trimming removed 3 bases from V and 5 bases from J, with 14 bases in between. This CDR3 is built from 14 residues. Germline CDR1 reads SGHTA; CDR2 reads FQGTGA.

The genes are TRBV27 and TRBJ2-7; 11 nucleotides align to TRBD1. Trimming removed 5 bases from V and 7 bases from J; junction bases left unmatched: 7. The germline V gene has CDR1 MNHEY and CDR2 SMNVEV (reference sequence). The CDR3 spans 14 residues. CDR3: CASSLRTGGGEQYF. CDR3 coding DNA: TGTGCCAGCAGTCTCCGGACAGGGGGCGGAGAGCAGTACTTC.

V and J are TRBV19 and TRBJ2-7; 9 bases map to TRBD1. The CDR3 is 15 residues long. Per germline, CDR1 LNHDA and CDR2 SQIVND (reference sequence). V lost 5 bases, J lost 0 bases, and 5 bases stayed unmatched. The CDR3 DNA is TGTGCCAGTAGTCCTGGACAGGGGAGCTCCTACGAGCAGTACTTC. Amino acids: CASSPGQGSSYEQYF.

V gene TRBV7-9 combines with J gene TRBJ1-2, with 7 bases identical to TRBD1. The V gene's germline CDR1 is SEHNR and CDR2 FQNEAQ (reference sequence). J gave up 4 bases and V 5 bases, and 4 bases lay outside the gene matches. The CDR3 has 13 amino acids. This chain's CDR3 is CASSPDRVYGYTF. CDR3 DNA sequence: TGTGCCAGCAGCCCCGACAGGGTCTATGGCTACACCTTC.

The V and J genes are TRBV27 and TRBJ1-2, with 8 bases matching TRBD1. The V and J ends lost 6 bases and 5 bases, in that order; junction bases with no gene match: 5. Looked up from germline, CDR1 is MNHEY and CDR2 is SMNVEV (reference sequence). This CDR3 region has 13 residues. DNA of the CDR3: TGTGCCAGCAGGCGACAGGGGTGGTATGGCTACACCTTC. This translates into CASRRQGWYGYTF.

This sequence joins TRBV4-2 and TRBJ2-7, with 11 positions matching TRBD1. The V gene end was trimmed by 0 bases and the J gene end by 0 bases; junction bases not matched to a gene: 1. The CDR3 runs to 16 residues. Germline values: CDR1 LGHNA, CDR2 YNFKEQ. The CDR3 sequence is CASSQDGTGGSYEQYF. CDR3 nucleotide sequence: TGTGCCAGCAGCCAAGATGGGACAGGGGGCTCCTACGAGCAGTACTTC.

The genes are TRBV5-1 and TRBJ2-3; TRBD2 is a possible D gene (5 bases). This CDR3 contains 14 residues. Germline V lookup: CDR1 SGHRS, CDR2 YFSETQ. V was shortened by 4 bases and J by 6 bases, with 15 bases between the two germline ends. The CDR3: CASSPETTFDTQYF. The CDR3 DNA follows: TGCGCCAGCAGCCCCGAGACTACTTTCGATACGCAGTATTTT.

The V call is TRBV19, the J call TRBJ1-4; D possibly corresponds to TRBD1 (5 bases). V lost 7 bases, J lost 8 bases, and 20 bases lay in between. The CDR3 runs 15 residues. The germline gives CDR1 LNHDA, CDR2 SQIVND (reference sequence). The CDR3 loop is CASKGVMSVGEKLFF. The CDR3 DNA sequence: TGTGCCAGTAAAGGGGTGATGTCAGTGGGAGAAAAACTGTTTTTT. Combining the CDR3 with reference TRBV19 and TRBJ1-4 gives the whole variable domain DGGITQSPKYLFRKEGQNVTLSCEQNLNHDAMYWYRQDPGQGLRLIYYSQIVNDFQKGDIAEGYSVSREKKESFPLTVTSAQKNPTAFYLCASKGVMSVGEKLFFGSGTQLSVL.

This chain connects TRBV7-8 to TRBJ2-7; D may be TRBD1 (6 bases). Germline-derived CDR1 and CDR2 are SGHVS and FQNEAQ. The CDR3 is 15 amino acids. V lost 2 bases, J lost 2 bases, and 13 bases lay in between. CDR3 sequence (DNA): TGTGCCAGCAGCTTAACAGGGTCGACGCCCTACGAGCAGTACTTC. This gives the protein CASSLTGSTPYEQYF.

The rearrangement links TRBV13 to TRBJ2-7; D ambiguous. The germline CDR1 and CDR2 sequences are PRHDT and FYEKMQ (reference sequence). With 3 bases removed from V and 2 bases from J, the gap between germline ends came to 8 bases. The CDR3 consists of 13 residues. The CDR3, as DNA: TGTGCCAGCAGCTTCGGAAGCGCCTACGAGCAGTACTTC. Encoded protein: CASSFGSAYEQYF.

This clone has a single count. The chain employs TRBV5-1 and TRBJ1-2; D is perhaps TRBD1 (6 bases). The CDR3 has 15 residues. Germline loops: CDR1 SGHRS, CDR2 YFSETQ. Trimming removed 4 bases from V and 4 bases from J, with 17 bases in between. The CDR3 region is CASSPSGGPVYGYTF. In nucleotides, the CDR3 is TGCGCCAGCAGCCCCTCGGGGGGGCCTGTCTATGGCTACACCTTC.